The clone carrying this T cell receptor beta chain was seen only a few times. A second PCR of about 7 to 11 cycles used a sample-barcoded 5' primer and a J-beta primer mix. MiXCR was run by TCRdb on the 5' RACE reads, yielding one entry per CDR3 protein. The top ten hold under 4.5% of the sample, which has about 720,000 distinct CDR3 sequences, approximately 25% seen once. This entry belongs to a study of blood T cells in healthy people across ages. The CDR3 has 13 residues. The germline V gene has CDR1 ENHRY and CDR2 SYGVKD. Trimming pared 4 bases from V and 2 bases from J, leaving 8 bases between. This same sample was also part of a study on T cells of mothers and their children.

The source material was blood. The rearrangement links TRBV10-3 to TRBJ1-2; D is unclear. This sequence was found in a boy younger than 18 in good health. The chain's CDR3 is CAISGGGNYGYTF. The CDR3, as DNA: TGTGCCATCAGTGGAGGTGGAAACTATGGCTACACCTTC.